The clone carrying this T cell receptor (beta chain) was counted a few times. Its antigen is undetermined. Library construction involved attaching unique molecular identifiers to individual cDNA molecules, which allowed quantitative, reproducible TCR counting. As handled by the study authors: Across samples, TCR counts had a median of roughly 100,000 and ranged from about 20,000 to 690,600. TCRdb called the 5' RACE reads again in MiXCR, with one record for every CDR3 protein. TCRdb, not the authors, supplied the V and J calls. Among under 100,000 distinct CDR3 sequences listed, about 16% were seen once. The CDR3 runs 14 residues. Total RNA extraction was carried out from unfractionated whole blood. This sample is drawn from a study of human T cells and chemical hapten exposure. Study summary: Small volume differences among pooled libraries mainly caused per-sample TCR yield variation. Study-wide points: DPC sensitization did not alter TCRs above 1 in 1000 frequency.

V and J are TRBV21-1 and TRBJ2-1. TRBV21-1 is annotated as a pseudogene. The receptor was derived from a female donor in good health. The CDR3 bases are TGTGCCAGCAGCAAAGGTATGGGGATCATGGAGCAGTTCTTC. This sequence encodes CASSKGMGIMEQFF.